These 22 T cell receptor beta chains originate from one sample sequenced in a study of blood T cell repertoires in COVID-19. Here immunoSEQ multiplex PCR was the method, and the copy in TCRdb shows in-frame clones only, minus some. The repertoire has about 130,000 clones, around 90% of them found once; the top ten carry roughly 4.8%. The sample taken for sequencing was peripheral blood. The receptors here all came from a man aged 55 to 70 with COVID-19, enrolled during active disease.

This rearrangement joins TRBV6-6 to TRBJ1-4, with D possibly being TRBD1 (6 bases). Trimming removed 5 bases at V and 7 bases at J, with 17 bases between. Per the germline V gene, CDR1 is MNHNY and CDR2 is SVGAGI (reference sequence). The CDR3 has 15 amino acids. This chain's CDR3 is CASSNEPGVGEKLFF. The CDR3 region has the DNA TGTGCCAGCAGTAATGAACCAGGGGTGGGTGAAAAACTGTTTTTT.

J is TRBJ2-7 and V is TRBV18; TRBD1 matches 7 bases. V lost 2 bases to trimming and J lost 0 bases; unmatched junction nucleotides: 7. The CDR3 is 16 amino acids. Germline CDR1 KGHSH, CDR2 LQKENI. CDR3 DNA: TGTGCCAGCTCACCAAATGGGACAGCAAACTCCTACGAGCAGTACTTC. Its translation is CASSPNGTANSYEQYF.

This chain links TRBV7-9 with TRBJ2-2, with D hard to call. CDR3 length: 13 residues. Germline lookup yields CDR1 SEHNR and CDR2 FQNEAQ (reference sequence). The V gene lost 1 base and the J gene lost 5 bases, with 5 bases spanning the gap. Here the CDR3 DNA reads TGTGCCAGCAGCTTAGACTTGACCGGGGAGCTGTTTTTT. This sequence encodes CASSLDLTGELFF.

The chain couples TRBV7-9 to TRBJ2-1; possible D gene TRBD2, 6 bases. V lost 2 bases and J lost 9, with 17 bases in between. Germline V gene sequence: CDR1 SEHNR, CDR2 FQNEAQ (reference sequence). The CDR3 has 15 amino acids. The CDR3 loop is CASSLFRGMSSEQFF. Written as DNA, the CDR3 is TGTGCCAGCAGCTTATTTCGCGGGATGAGCAGTGAGCAGTTCTTC.

The V gene is TRBV19, the J gene TRBJ2-1, with 7 bases lining up with TRBD2. V dropped 3 bases and J dropped 4; count of bases not matched to a gene: 6. This CDR3 region has 15 residues. Germline V CDR1 and CDR2: LNHDA, SQIVND (reference sequence). CDR3 DNA sequence: TGTGCCAGTAGTATGGCTAGCGGCTCTTACAATGAGCAGTTCTTC. Its protein product is CASSMASGSYNEQFF.

This chain uses TRBV9 with TRBJ1-2, with D perhaps TRBD1 (5 bases). This CDR3 has 14 amino acids. CDR1 and CDR2 from the germline V gene are SGDLS and YYNGEE. The ends were cut back, 4 bases at V and 4 bases at J, with 14 bases in the middle. In DNA form, the CDR3 reads TGTGCCAGCAGCCTCGGGGGGGACTCCTATGGCTACACCTTC. Its translation is CASSLGGDSYGYTF. The full variable domain, in which reference TRBV9 and TRBJ1-2 provide the parts outside the CDR3, is DSGVTQTPKHLITATGQRVTLRCSPRSGDLSVYWYQQSLDQGLQFLIQYYNGEERAKGNILERFSAQQFPDLHSELNLSSLELGDSALYFCASSLGGDSYGYTFGSGTRLTVV.

The V call is TRBV27, the J call TRBJ2-5, with TRBD1 matching 9 bases. Germline CDR1 reads MNHEY; CDR2 reads SMNVEV (reference sequence). With 4 bases clipped from V and 5 bases from J, the junction kept 8 bases outside the gene matches. The CDR3 extends over 15 amino acids. The CDR3 reads CASSSNRGQGETQYF. CDR3 in DNA: TGTGCCAGCAGTTCAAACAGGGGGCAGGGGGAGACCCAGTACTTC.

The chain combines TRBV19 with TRBJ2-3; 7 positions agree with TRBD2. CDR1 LNHDA and CDR2 SQIVND come from the germline V gene (reference sequence). V lost 1 base to trimming and J lost 4 bases; unmatched junction nucleotides: 11. The length of the CDR3 is 17 residues. This CDR3 is CASSIVSESRGADTQYF. In DNA form, the CDR3 reads TGTGCCAGTAGTATAGTGTCCGAGTCCCGGGGGGCAGATACGCAGTATTTT.

This clone was detected once. The V and J genes are TRBV19 and TRBJ1-5; TRBD1 aligns across 7 bases. Germline loops: CDR1 LNHDA, CDR2 SQIVND (reference sequence). CDR3 size: 15 residues. J was trimmed by 1 base and V by 8 bases; bases with no gene match: 8. CDR3 in amino acids: CASQHDRESNQPQHF. CDR3 coding DNA: TGTGCCAGTCAGCACGACAGGGAGAGCAATCAGCCCCAGCATTTT.

The chain employs TRBV29-1 and TRBJ1-1; TRBD1 agrees at 12 bases. The CDR3 contains 11 residues. CDR1 is SQVTM, CDR2 ANQGSEA, per germline. V lost 7 bases and J lost 8; bases outside the gene matches: 2. The CDR3 DNA is TGCAGCGGGGGACAGGGGGCCGAAGCTTTCTTT. Translating it yields CSGGQGAEAFF.

In DNA, the CDR3 is TGCGCCAGCAGCTTAGCCACAGATACGCAGTATTTT. This sequence encodes CASSLATDTQYF. The rearrangement uses TRBV5-1 and TRBJ2-3; no definite D call. V lost 2 bases and J lost 2, with 3 bases in between. The CDR3 extends over 12 amino acids. The germline V gene encodes CDR1 SGHRS and CDR2 YFSETQ.

The chain is built from TRBV7-9 and TRBJ2-1; D possibly corresponds to TRBD1 (7 bases). V was cut by 5 bases and J by 8 bases, with 10 bases left in between. Germline-derived CDR1 and CDR2 are SEHNR and FQNEAQ (reference sequence). The CDR3 has 12 residues. The CDR3 sequence: CASSPRGDEQFF. CDR3 nucleotide sequence: TGTGCCAGCAGCCCCAGGGGGGATGAGCAGTTCTTC.

The V gene is TRBV10-1, the J gene TRBJ2-1; tentatively, D is TRBD2 (6 bases). Germline V gene sequence: CDR1 WNHNN, CDR2 SYGVQD (reference sequence). V shed 2 bases and J shed 6 bases, with 23 bases lying between them. This CDR3 contains 18 residues. The CDR3 region is CASSEVKRAGIKGNEQFF. The CDR3 DNA is TGCGCCAGCAGTGAGGTCAAGCGGGCCGGTATTAAGGGCAATGAGCAGTTCTTC.

The genes are TRBV27 and TRBJ1-5, with 7 nucleotides matching TRBD1. This CDR3 comprises 15 residues. Trimming took 2 bases from V and 1 from J; bases not matched to a gene: 2. Looked up from germline, CDR1 is MNHEY and CDR2 is SMNVEV (reference sequence). CDR3 in amino acids: CASSLDRESNQPQHF. CDR3 bases: TGTGCCAGCAGTTTAGACAGGGAGAGCAATCAGCCCCAGCATTTT.

The chain combines TRBV28 with TRBJ1-5, with 7 nucleotides matching TRBD1. Germline trimming cut 4 bases from V and 4 bases from J; bases unmatched to any gene: 4. This CDR3 contains 14 residues. Germline lookup yields CDR1 MDHEN and CDR2 SYDVKM. The CDR3 nucleotides are TGTGCCAGCAGTTCTTCAGGGGGGAATCAGCCCCAGCATTTT. This translates into CASSSSGGNQPQHF.

This chain links TRBV3-1 (or the pseudogene TRBV3-2) with TRBJ2-2; D perhaps matches TRBD2 (6 bases). The germline V and J ends were trimmed by 2 bases and 7 bases, with 11 bases remaining between them. The CDR3 contains 14 residues. The V gene's germline CDR1 is LGHDT and CDR2 YNNKEL (reference sequence). CDR3 region: CASSQRTTYGELFF. Here the CDR3 DNA reads TGTGCCAGCAGCCAAAGGACTACTTACGGGGAGCTGTTTTTT.

This clone appeared once. The V call is TRBV7-8, the J call TRBJ1-1; TRBD1 aligns across 8 bases. This CDR3 has 15 residues. V gave up 1 base and J gave up 4 bases; unmatched junction bases: 5. Germline V lookup: CDR1 SGHVS, CDR2 FQNEAQ. Here the CDR3 reads CASSLGTGIGTEAFF. The CDR3 coding sequence is TGTGCCAGCAGCTTAGGGACAGGGATAGGCACTGAAGCTTTCTTT.

This rearrangement joins TRBV16 to TRBJ2-7; a weak D match, TRBD2 (6 bases). V dropped 0 bases and J dropped 5 bases, with 17 bases sitting between them. Germline loops: CDR1 KGHSY, CDR2 FQNENV. The CDR3 has 16 amino acids. CDR3 in amino acids: CASSQSGGLAVHEQYF. For the CDR3, the DNA is TGTGCCAGCAGCCAATCGGGGGGTCTGGCGGTGCACGAGCAGTACTTC. The complete variable domain, with remaining parts taken from reference TRBV16 and TRBJ2-7, reads GEEVAQTPKHLVRGEGQKAKLYCAPIKGHSYVFWYQQVLKNEFKFLISFQNENVFDETGMPKERFSAKCLPNSPCSLEIQATKLEDSAVYFCASSQSGGLAVHEQYFGPGTRLTVT.

This rearrangement joins TRBV6-5 to TRBJ2-7; maybe TRBD2 (6 bases). The germline gives CDR1 MNHEY, CDR2 SVGAGI. Trimming took off 5 bases at V and 0 bases at J, with 14 bases between the two ends. The length of the CDR3 is 15 residues. The CDR3 DNA sequence: TGTGCCAGCAGTCCAGGCGGGGCGAGCTCCTACGAGCAGTACTTC. This translates into CASSPGGASSYEQYF.

J is TRBJ1-3 and V is TRBV19; D remains unclear. V gave up 4 bases and J gave up 7 bases, with 8 bases separating them. Germline assignment: CDR1 LNHDA and CDR2 SQIVND (reference sequence). This CDR3 region has 12 residues. The DNA of the CDR3 is TGTGCCAGTAGTAGCCTACGGAACACCATATATTTT. Protein sequence: CASSSLRNTIYF. The variable domain in full, with the rest retrieved from reference TRBV19 and TRBJ1-3, is DGGITQSPKYLFRKEGQNVTLSCEQNLNHDAMYWYRQDPGQGLRLIYYSQIVNDFQKGDIAEGYSVSREKKESFPLTVTSAQKNPTAFYLCASSSLRNTIYFGEGSWLTVV.

The chain is built from TRBV4-1 and TRBJ1-2, with D hard to call. The germline gives CDR1 MGHRA, CDR2 YSYEKL. The ends were cut back, 0 bases at V and 7 bases at J, with 18 bases in the middle. The CDR3 is 16 amino acids. The CDR3 bases are TGCGCCAGCAGCCAAGATCCCGGGTGGCCAAATCCTGGCTACACCTTC. Translating gives CASSQDPGWPNPGYTF.

The chain carries TRBV19 and TRBJ2-1; D is possibly TRBD1 (5 bases). Germline V gives CDR1 LNHDA, CDR2 SQIVND (reference sequence). With 3 bases removed from V and 4 bases from J, the gap between germline ends came to 13 bases. The CDR3 is made up of 15 amino acids. CDR3 region: CASSMGLPNYNEQFF. CDR3 in DNA: TGTGCCAGTAGTATGGGGCTTCCAAATTACAATGAGCAGTTCTTC. The full variable domain, its missing parts supplied by reference TRBV19 and TRBJ2-1, is DGGITQSPKYLFRKEGQNVTLSCEQNLNHDAMYWYRQDPGQGLRLIYYSQIVNDFQKGDIAEGYSVSREKKESFPLTVTSAQKNPTAFYLCASSMGLPNYNEQFFGPGTRLTVL.